The next 28 T cell receptor beta chains were all read from a single sample in a study of tumor-infiltrating lymphocytes in primary liver carcinoma. Co-extracting RNA and DNA was done with about 20-34 mg of unsorted bulk tissue as input. Priming with a constant-region primer yielded TCR beta cDNA from approximately 500 ng total RNA. TCR beta libraries came from three nested multiplex PCR rounds using slightly modified ARM-PCR. TRBV1-TRBV30 forward and Cbeta reverse primers drove the first two roughly 10-cycle rounds. TCRdb itself ran the multiplex PCR reads through MiXCR, one entry per CDR3 protein. Among over 95,000 distinct CDR3 sequences listed, around two thirds were seen once. The sequenced sample consisted of liver tumor tissue from sampling region 5. Subset here: tumor region T5, tumor centre. All receptors derive from a woman between 55 and 75 years old with primary liver carcinoma and hepatitis B virus infection.

The chain recombines TRBV21-1 with TRBJ1-4; TRBD1 is the table's D call, not checked against the DNA. TRBV21-1 is a pseudogene locus. This CDR3 has 15 residues. DNA of the CDR3: TGTGCCAGCCCCCCTTTCGGGCAGGGGGGCGAAAAACTGTTTTTT. This encodes CASPPFGQGGEKLFF.

In its sample, this clonotype was seen many times. This chain links TRBV28 with TRBJ2-7; D is unclear. Trimming shortened V by 1 base and J by 4 bases, and 23 bases separated the two germline ends. This CDR3 is built from 18 residues. Germline lookup yields CDR1 MDHEN and CDR2 SYDVKM. Here the CDR3 DNA reads TGTGCCAGCAGTTTATCTCAAGTCGGATGGGGTAGAAGTTACGAGCAGTACTTC. It translates to CASSLSQVGWGRSYEQYF.

Comments on this clonotype: The conserved phenylalanine or tryptophan normally closing the CDR3 is absent here, so this likely arose from a read error. It is unclear where the CDR3 begins or ends on the DNA, so no DNA is shown, and the CDR3 is as TCRdb lists it. This sequence joins TRBV11-2 and TRBJ2-3; the table names TRBD1, a call not compared with the DNA. From its first to its last residue, the CDR3 has 14 amino acids. Germline assignment: CDR1 SGHAT and CDR2 FQNNGV. The CDR3 sequence is CASSLDREIDTPYL.

The table lists this clonotype with many counts. The rearrangement uses TRBV7-9 and TRBJ1-4; 7 nucleotides match TRBD1. Trimming removed 5 bases from V and 5 bases from J; junction bases left unmatched: 8. Per germline, CDR1 SEHNR and CDR2 FQNEAQ (reference sequence). The CDR3 runs to 15 residues. Here the CDR3 DNA reads TGTGCCAGCAGCCCCCTGGCAGGGGGAAATGAAAAACTGTTTTTT. It codes for CASSPLAGGNEKLFF.

As concerns this clonotype: It is likely a read error, because the conserved phenylalanine at the end of the CDR3 is missing. This chain links TRBV11-2 with TRBJ2-7; D is undetermined. Germline values: CDR1 SGHAT, CDR2 FQNNGV. This CDR3 spans 12 amino acids. The V end was cut by 5 bases, the J end by 4 bases, with 9 bases between. The CDR3 reads CASSEPLYEQYL. The CDR3 coding sequence is TGTGCCAGCAGCGAACCCCTATACGAGCAGTACCTC.

The J gene is TRBJ2-1, the V gene TRBV11-2; D is possibly TRBD2 (5 bases). Germline CDR1 is SGHAT and CDR2 is FQNNGV. Trimming took 5 bases from V and 4 from J, leaving 18 bases between them. The CDR3 is 16 residues long. The DNA of the CDR3 is TGTGCCAGCAGCCCCGGGGTAGCGAGCCATTACAATGAGCAGTTCTTC. Translated: CASSPGVASHYNEQFF.

With regard to this clonotype: A junction end diverges from the germline sequence, so it may reflect a read error. CDR3 DNA: TGTGTCAGCAGCCCGGGACTCACTGCCGGGGAGCTGGTTTTT. Translated: CVSSPGLTAGELVF. V usage is TRBV12-3 or TRBV12-4 and J usage is TRBJ2-2; a possible D gene is TRBD2 (6 bases). This CDR3 region has 14 residues.

This clonotype was counted between two and nine times. This chain uses TRBV28 with TRBJ2-6; D unclear. Per the germline V gene, CDR1 is MDHEN and CDR2 is SYDVKM. With 4 bases removed from V and 1 base from J, the gap between germline ends came to 11 bases. The CDR3 has 16 amino acids. The CDR3 region has the DNA TGTGCCAGCAGTTCGCAAGGGATATCTGGGGCCAACGTCCTGACTTTC. Protein: CASSSQGISGANVLTF. Filled out from reference TRBV28 and TRBJ2-6, the complete variable domain reads DVKVTQSSRYLVKRTGEKVFLECVQDMDHENMFWYRQDPGLGLRLIYFSYDVKMKEKGDIPEGYSVSREKKERFSLILESASTNQTSMYLCASSSQGISGANVLTFGAGSRLTVL.

A word on this clonotype: The germline gene is not matched at one end of the junction; a read error may be the cause. This chain connects TRBV6-5 to TRBJ2-7, with D possibly TRBD2 on 6 matching bases. This CDR3 comprises 15 residues. Germline V gives CDR1 MNHEY, CDR2 SVGAGI. CDR3 bases: TGTGCCAGCAGAAGGGGAACTAGCATATTATACGAGCAATACTTC. This sequence encodes CASRRGTSILYEQYF.

Points on this clonotype: Sequence at one end of the junction differs from germline and may be a read error. The J gene is TRBJ2-1, the V gene TRBV29-1, with a weak D call TRBD2 (6 bases). This CDR3 contains 16 residues. The germline V gene encodes CDR1 SQVTM and CDR2 ANQGSEA. CDR3 sequence reads: CSVETGTGVSYSEQFF. CDR3 DNA sequence: TGCAGCGTTGAAACCGGGACTGGCGTTTCCTACAGTGAGCAGTTCTTC.

A few counts support this clonotype. The gene calls are TRBV5-1 and TRBJ2-2; the D gene is possibly TRBD2 (6 bases). The CDR3 consists of 15 residues. Germline CDR1 SGHRS, CDR2 YFSETQ. V was pared by 0 bases and J by 1 base, with 7 bases between. DNA for the CDR3: TGCGCCAGCAGCTTGGACGGGAGGAACACCGGGGAGCTGTTTTTT. Encoded protein: CASSLDGRNTGELFF. Full variable domain (rest looked up from reference TRBV5-1 and TRBJ2-2): KAGVTQTPRYLIKTRGQQVTLSCSPISGHRSVSWYQQTPGQGLQFLFEYFSETQRNKGNFPGRFSGRQFSNSRSEMNVSTLELGDSALYLCASSLDGRNTGELFFGEGSRLTVL.

With regard to this clonotype: At one end the junction does not follow the germline gene, possibly because of a read error. The CDR3 DNA reads TGTGCCAACAGCTTGTACCCCCCTTGGAGTAGGGGGAGAGGGCAGTTCTTC. Its protein is CANSLYPPWSRGRGQFF. The rearrangement links TRBV5-6 to TRBJ2-1; D is possibly TRBD1 (6 bases). CDR3 length: 17 residues. Germline V gene data show CDR1 as SGHDT and CDR2 as YYEEEE.

CDR3 bases: TGTGCCAGCAGCTCACGACAGGTACAGGGCACCGGGGAGCTGTTTTTT. This sequence encodes CASSSRQVQGTGELFF. This chain uses TRBV28 with TRBJ2-2, with D perhaps matching TRBD1 (6 bases). The CDR3 runs to 16 residues. Germline values: CDR1 MDHEN, CDR2 SYDVKM. V dropped 6 bases and J dropped 4 bases, with 18 bases sitting between them.

J is TRBJ1-5 and V is TRBV4-1, with unresolved D. V lost 0 bases and J lost 6, with 12 bases in between. Per germline, CDR1 MGHRA and CDR2 YSYEKL. The length of the CDR3 is 15 residues. The CDR3 coding sequence is TGCGCCAGCAGCCAAGAAAGCAAGAGCGGTCAGCCCCAGCATTTT. As protein: CASSQESKSGQPQHF.

Points on this clonotype: The junction does not match germline at one end; this may be a read error. The chain employs TRBV30 and TRBJ2-1; 7 positions match TRBD1. The CDR3 consists of 14 residues. Per the germline V gene, CDR1 is GTSNPN and CDR2 is SVGIG (reference sequence). The CDR3 sequence is CACSRGGFYHEQFF. The CDR3 nucleotides are TGTGCCTGCAGTCGAGGGGGCTTTTACCATGAGCAGTTTTTC.

Note on this clonotype: One end of the junction is discordant with germline, which a read error may explain. The chain uses TRBV11-2 and TRBJ2-5; weak D call: TRBD2 (5 bases). This CDR3 region has 13 residues. The germline V gene encodes CDR1 SGHAT and CDR2 FQNNGV. The CDR3 DNA follows: TGTGTCAGCAACTTAGAATCCGAGGGGACCCAGTACTTC. Protein: CVSNLESEGTQYF. The full variable domain, completed using reference TRBV11-2 and TRBJ2-5, is EAGVAQSPRYKIIEKRQSVAFWCNPISGHATLYWYQQILGQGPKLLIQFQNNGVVDDSQLPKDRFSAERLKGVDSTLKIQPAKLEDSAVYLCVSNLESEGTQYFGPGTRLLVL.

This clonotype was observed a single time. V gene TRBV4-1 combines with J gene TRBJ2-2, with D uncertain. The CDR3 spans 15 residues. Per germline, CDR1 MGHRA and CDR2 YSYEKL. V lost 2 bases and J lost 7, with 14 bases in between. This chain's CDR3 is CASSQPTTSRGELFF. The CDR3, as DNA: TGCGCCAGCAGCCAACCTACTACCTCCCGCGGGGAGCTGTTTTTT.

On this clonotype: Compared with germline, one end of the junction differs, possibly owing to a read error. CDR3 DNA: TGTGCCAGCAGCTTAGATCCCAGGGGGGGTGAGGAGGTTTTC. Amino acids: CASSLDPRGGEEVF. The chain is built from TRBV11-2 and TRBJ2-1; D assignment may be TRBD1 or TRBD2 (7 bases each). Germline V CDR1 and CDR2: SGHAT, FQNNGV. There are 14 residues in the CDR3.

A word on this clonotype: Compared with germline, one end of the junction differs, possibly owing to a read error. The J gene is TRBJ2-7, the V gene TRBV11-2, with D possibly matching TRBD2 (6 bases). Germline loops: CDR1 SGHAT, CDR2 FQNNGV. The CDR3 runs to 14 residues. DNA of the CDR3: TGTGCCATCAGCTTAGCACGGAGGGCATACGAGCAGTACTTC. This encodes CAISLARRAYEQYF.

This clonotype was detected ten times or more. The chain couples TRBV6-2 or TRBV6-3 to TRBJ1-5; 7 positions match TRBD1. CDR3 length equals 15 residues. The germline CDR1 and CDR2 sequences are MNHEY and SVGEGT. V gave up 6 bases and J gave up 6 bases; unmatched junction bases: 11. The chain's CDR3 is CASSSTGEWGQPQHF. The CDR3, as DNA: TGTGCCAGCAGCAGCACAGGGGAATGGGGTCAGCCCCAGCATTTT.

On this clonotype: The CDR3 ends on some other residue instead of the conserved phenylalanine or tryptophan, so this is likely a read error. This sequence joins TRBV11-1 and TRBJ1-1, with a weak D call TRBD1 (6 bases). This CDR3 spans 13 amino acids. Germline CDR1 and CDR2: SGHAT and FQDESV (reference sequence). V was trimmed by 5 bases and J by 5 bases, leaving 12 bases between them. CDR3 nucleotide sequence: TGTGCCAGCAGCATTTCTGGACAGACTGAAGCTTTCCTT. It codes for CASSISGQTEAFL.

Of note for this clonotype: Relative to the germline gene, one junction end is altered; a read error may explain this. The V call is TRBV11-2, the J call TRBJ1-6; D is unresolved. The CDR3 extends over 13 amino acids. From germline, CDR1 is SGHAT and CDR2 FQNNGV. This CDR3 is CATNLDPNSPLRF. The CDR3 DNA reads as TGTGCCACCAATTTAGATCCTAATTCACCCCTCCGCTTT.

A word on this clonotype: A clone one base away is much larger, so this may be a read error. Because the CDR3 is missing its conserved closing phenylalanine or tryptophan, this is likely a read error. This chain uses TRBV5-1 with TRBJ1-5, with 7 bases matching TRBD1. Losses at the gene ends were 4 bases for V and 2 bases for J; bases not matched to a gene: 3. Germline V CDR1 and CDR2: SGHRS, YFSETQ. This CDR3 is 14 amino acids long. The CDR3 DNA is TGCGCCAGCAGCCCCGGACAGGGCAATCAGCCCCAGCATCTT. Protein sequence: CASSPGQGNQPQHL.

A word on this clonotype: At one of its ends the junction is not consistent with the germline gene, which may arise from a read error. The V call is TRBV29-1, the J call TRBJ2-3; TRBD2 might be the D (5 bases). Germline loops: CDR1 SQVTM, CDR2 ANQGSEA. This CDR3 region has 18 residues. CDR3 loop: CSIEALGRLGVSTDTQYF. DNA for the CDR3: TGCAGCATTGAAGCGTTGGGCAGGCTGGGAGTTAGCACAGATACGCAGTATTTT.

The chain links TRBV2 to TRBJ2-5, with 8 bases that match TRBD1. The CDR3 has 13 amino acids. Germline values: CDR1 SNHLY, CDR2 FYNNEI. The junction had 5 bases not matched to a gene; V was cut back by 6 bases and J by 5 bases. This CDR3 reads CASRQGAAETQYF. CDR3 in DNA: TGTGCCAGCAGGCAGGGGGCGGCGGAGACCCAGTACTTC.

There are many counts of this clonotype. V usage is TRBV6-5 and J usage is TRBJ2-7; 12 bases are shared with TRBD1. This CDR3 region has 16 residues. Germline values: CDR1 MNHEY, CDR2 SVGAGI. V lost 5 bases to trimming and J lost 4 bases; unmatched junction nucleotides: 9. This CDR3 is CASSNLGQGARYEQYF. CDR3 sequence (DNA): TGTGCCAGCAGTAACCTGGGACAGGGGGCTCGATACGAGCAGTACTTC.

This clonotype was seen once. This chain links TRBV19 with TRBJ2-7; D might be TRBD2 (6 bases). Trimming removed 7 bases at V and 5 bases at J, with 21 bases between. CDR1 is LNHDA and CDR2 is SQIVND in the germline V gene (reference sequence). CDR3 size: 15 residues. CDR3 bases: TGTGCCAGTACTCCGACTAGAGGGAGGACGCACGAGCAGTACTTC. This gives the protein CASTPTRGRTHEQYF.

About this clonotype itself: Since no conserved phenylalanine or tryptophan closes the CDR3, a read error is the likely cause. The chain recombines TRBV6-6 with TRBJ2-7, with TRBD1 matching over 7 bases. After removal of 2 bases from V and 4 bases from J, the junction contained 8 bases not matched to a gene. Germline CDR1 reads MNHNY; CDR2 reads SVGAGI (reference sequence). CDR3 length: 15 amino acids. The CDR3 loop reads CASSYMTGLGYEQYL. Written as DNA, the CDR3 is TGTGCCAGCAGTTACATGACAGGGTTAGGGTACGAGCAGTACTTA.